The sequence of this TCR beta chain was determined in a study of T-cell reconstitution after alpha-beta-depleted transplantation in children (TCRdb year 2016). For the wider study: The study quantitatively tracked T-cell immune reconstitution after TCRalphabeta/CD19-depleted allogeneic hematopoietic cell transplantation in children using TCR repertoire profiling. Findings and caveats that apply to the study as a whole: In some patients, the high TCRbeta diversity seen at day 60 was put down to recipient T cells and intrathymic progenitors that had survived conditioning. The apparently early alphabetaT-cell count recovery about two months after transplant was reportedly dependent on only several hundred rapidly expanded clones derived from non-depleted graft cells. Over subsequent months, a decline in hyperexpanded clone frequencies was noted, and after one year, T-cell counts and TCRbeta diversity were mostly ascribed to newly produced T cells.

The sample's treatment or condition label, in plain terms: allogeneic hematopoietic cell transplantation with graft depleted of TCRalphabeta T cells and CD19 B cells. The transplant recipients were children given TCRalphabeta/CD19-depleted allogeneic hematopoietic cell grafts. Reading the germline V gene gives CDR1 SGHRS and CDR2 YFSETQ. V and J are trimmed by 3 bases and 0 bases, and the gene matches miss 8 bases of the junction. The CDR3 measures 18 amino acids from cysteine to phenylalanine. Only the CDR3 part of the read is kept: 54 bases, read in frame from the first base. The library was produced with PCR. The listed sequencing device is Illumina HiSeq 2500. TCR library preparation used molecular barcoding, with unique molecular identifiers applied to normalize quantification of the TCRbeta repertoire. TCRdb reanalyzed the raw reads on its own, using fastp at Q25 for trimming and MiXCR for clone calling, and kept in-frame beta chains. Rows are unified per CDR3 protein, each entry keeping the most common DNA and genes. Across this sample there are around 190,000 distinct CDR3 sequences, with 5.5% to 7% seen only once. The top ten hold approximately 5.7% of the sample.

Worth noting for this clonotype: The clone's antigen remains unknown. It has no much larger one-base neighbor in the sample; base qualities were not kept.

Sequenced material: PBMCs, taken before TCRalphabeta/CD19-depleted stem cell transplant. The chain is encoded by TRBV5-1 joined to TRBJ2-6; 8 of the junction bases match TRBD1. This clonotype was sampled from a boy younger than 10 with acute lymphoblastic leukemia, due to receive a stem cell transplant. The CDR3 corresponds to CASSSVRTGSSGANVLTF. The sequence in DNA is TGCGCCAGCAGCTCAGTCCGGACAGGGTCCTCTGGGGCCAACGTCCTGACTTTC. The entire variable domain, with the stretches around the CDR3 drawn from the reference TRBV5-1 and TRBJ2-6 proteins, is KAGVTQTPRYLIKTRGQQVTLSCSPISGHRSVSWYQQTPGQGLQFLFEYFSETQRNKGNFPGRFSGRQFSNSRSEMNVSTLELGDSALYLCASSSVRTGSSGANVLTFGAGSRLTVL.